This T cell receptor beta chain was profiled in a study of Graves' ophthalmopathy and Graves' hyperthyroidism. V dropped 4 bases and J dropped 3 bases, with 11 bases sitting between them. From germline, CDR1 is SGHKS and CDR2 YYEKEE (reference sequence). This CDR3 region has 13 residues. The sample holds many counts of this clonotype. The study amplified TCR beta CDR3 regions using RNA transcripts. HTBI primers primed a first-round RT-PCR, and a second-round multiplex PCR followed. Each CDR3 protein gets one entry after TCRdb re-called the multiplex PCR reads with MiXCR. The sample lists a few hundred thousand distinct CDR3 sequences, 17% seen once, with roughly 12% in the top ten.

The origin of this receptor is an adult man with Graves' ophthalmopathy. The rearrangement joins TRBV5-5 to TRBJ2-7, with D possibly matching TRBD1 (5 bases). The sequenced material came from peripheral blood. This chain's CDR3 is CASSAQVLYEQYF. In DNA, the CDR3 is TGTGCCAGCAGCGCACAGGTCCTCTACGAGCAGTACTTC.